This T cell receptor (beta chain) comes out of a study of response to subunit inactivated influenza vaccine. The study, taken as a whole, reports: A suggestion made by the authors is that each seasonal influenza vaccination recruits few new T cells.

TCRdb ran MiXCR on the RT-PCR reads and lists one entry per CDR3 protein. The data hold just over 300,000 distinct CDR3 sequences, with 22% observed a single time. Remarks on this clonotype: Antigen unknown.

CDR1 and CDR2 from the germline V gene are DFQATT and SNEGSKA (reference sequence). The CDR3 consists of 16 residues. V shed 6 bases and J 1 base; nucleotides not matched to a gene: 5. The TCR originated in a man aged 50 to 69 who received an inactivated influenza vaccine. This specimen was PBMCs from blood, taken roughly 20 months after vaccination. The V gene is TRBV20-1, the J gene TRBJ1-6, with TRBD1 matching over 11 bases. The CDR3 region has the DNA TGCAGTGCCAAGGGACAGGGGGGTTCCTATAATTCACCCCTCCACTTT. Translation: CSAKGQGGSYNSPLHF.